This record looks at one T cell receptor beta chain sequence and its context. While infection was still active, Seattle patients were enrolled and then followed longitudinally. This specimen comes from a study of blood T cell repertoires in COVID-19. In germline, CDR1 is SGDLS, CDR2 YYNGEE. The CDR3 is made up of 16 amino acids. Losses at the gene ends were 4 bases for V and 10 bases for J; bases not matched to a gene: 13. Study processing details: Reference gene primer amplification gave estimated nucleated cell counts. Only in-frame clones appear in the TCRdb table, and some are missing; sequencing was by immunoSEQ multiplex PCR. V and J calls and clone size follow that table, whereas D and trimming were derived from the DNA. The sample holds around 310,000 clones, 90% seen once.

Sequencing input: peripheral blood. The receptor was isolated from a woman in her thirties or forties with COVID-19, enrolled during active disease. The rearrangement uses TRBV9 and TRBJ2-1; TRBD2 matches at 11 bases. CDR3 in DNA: TGTGCCAGCAGCCCCAGCCTAGCGGGAGGCCCATTGGAGCAGTTCTTC. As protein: CASSPSLAGGPLEQFF.